One T cell receptor (beta chain) is described in this entry. Its target antigen remains unknown. These data come from a study of monozygotic twins with inflammatory bowel disease (dated by TCRdb to the late 2010s). Concerning the study at large: In total, approximately 28 monozygotic twin pairs made up the full study: 19 Danish pairs, all IBD-discordant, plus nine German pairs, of which four were IBD-concordant and five were IBD-discordant. Each individual had, on average, about 151 000 unique TCRalpha sequences and 181 000 unique TCRbeta sequences available for analysis. The search for disease-associated traits relied mainly on comparing, within discordant pairs, IBD patients with their genetically identical healthy co-twins. The paper's findings and limits, for the study overall: Distinction between different T cell subtypes could not be achieved in the analysis. Measured by the inverse Simpson index, TCRbeta repertoire diversity was lower in IBD patients than in their healthy co-twins. Compared with healthy twins, IBD patients had fewer clonotypes in common with other individuals, a difference most pronounced in patients showing signs of disease activity. No single strong signal or clonotype linked to IBD turned up in the results, so the idea that one exists was not supported. Background noise and inter-individual variability may have been introduced into the repertoires by the differing immunosuppressive treatments among patients. No difference in repertoire similarity was observed between concordant and discordant twins, possibly owing to limited statistical power.

The method behind the library was 5' RACE. Preparation of each TCR library used roughly 3.5 ug of total RNA. For each sample, cDNA synthesis was carried out in eight separate reactions using SMARTScribe reverse transcriptase. During cDNA synthesis, template switching was used to introduce unique molecular identifiers that contained a 6-nucleotide sample barcode. TCRalpha and TCRbeta cDNA was amplified in two nested PCRs of approximately 17 and 9 cycles, and bead purification was carried out after each PCR. Before amplification, the cDNA was treated with uracil DNA-glycosylase and purified using the QIAquick PCR purification kit. In the second PCR, Illumina TruSeq-compatible adapters and sample-specific barcodes were added. Library quality and concentration were checked on TapeStation and Qubit, and libraries were pooled at roughly 5.1 ng each. Sequencing of the pooled libraries was done on an Illumina HiSeq2500 single-index Rapid Run using custom sequencing primers and 2 x 100 bp reads. In the paper's pipeline: MiGEC version 1.2.6 was used for UMI-based consensus assembly to correct PCR and sequencing errors. MiXCR version 2.1.1 handled V(D)J alignment, clonotype assembly and CDR3 extraction. To normalise gene usage, clonotype sharing and MAIT/NKT TCR abundance, the analysis used the top 1000, 10 000 and 20 000 clonotypes per sample. After downsampling to 27 000 UMIs, diversity was calculated as the inverse Simpson index using the vegan R package. Paired Mann-Whitney U tests on discordant twin pairs were used, with Benjamini-Hochberg multiple-testing correction. The reads, reprocessed by TCRdb, yield one row per CDR3 protein sequence and no DNA. The V and J calls and clone size come from TCRdb's table, not from the authors' own analysis. This sample's table contains more than 300,000 distinct CDR3 sequences. 2.6% of the sample is held by the ten biggest clonotypes.

The CDR3 covers 15 residues, taking in both the cysteine and the phenylalanine. No nucleotide data were recorded. CDR1 and CDR2 were assigned from the germline V gene as MNHNS and SASEGT. An approximately 2.5 ml peripheral blood sample was drawn into PAXgene tubes per donor and stored at -80°C. Without T cell sorting, total RNA was isolated from whole blood using the PAXgene blood miRNA kit on an automated QIAcube. Peripheral blood from monozygotic twin pairs concordant or discordant for inflammatory bowel disease was subjected to deep TCRalpha and TCRbeta repertoire profiling with unique molecular barcoding. For every twin pair, smoking habits were documented, and each individual was categorised as a current, former or never smoker.

The sequence is built from TRBV6-1 and TRBJ1-1; TCRdb proposes TRBD1, but this gene call is untestable without DNA. The receptor was derived from a human donor with ulcerative colitis or Crohn's disease, or a healthy co-twin of an affected twin (not recorded which). Input material: blood. For the CDR3, the sequence is CASSISFDRDTEAFF.